The clone carrying this TCR beta chain was seen repeatedly, ten times or more. The source of the sample is a study of T cells after yellow fever vaccination. This CDR3 comprises 15 residues. The V gene lost 2 bases and the J gene lost 3 bases, with 14 bases spanning the gap. Germline CDR1 MDHEN, CDR2 SYDVKM. TCRdb ran MiXCR on the 5' RACE reads and lists one entry per CDR3 protein. The data show 150,000 to 200,000 distinct CDR3 sequences, with less than 9% seen just once and more than 2.5% held by the top ten. Sequenced here: CD4+ T cells sorted from PBMCs, sampled 5 days after the first yellow fever vaccination. The receptor comes from a man between 18 and 35 years old who received the YFV17D yellow fever vaccine. This chain connects TRBV28 to TRBJ2-7, with D possibly TRBD2 on 6 matching bases. The CDR3 sequence is CASSLAGGNYYEQYV. The DNA of the CDR3 is TGTGCCAGCAGTTTAGCCGGCGGGAATTACTACGAGCAGTACGTC.